A single sample is the source of the 9 T cell receptor beta chains below, sequenced in a study of T cell responses to AZD1222 COVID-19 vaccine. Sequenced by immunoSEQ multiplex PCR; TCRdb stores in-frame clones only, minus some. The sample gives 200,000 to 300,000 clones, more than 80% of which show up once; approximately 0.52% is in the top ten. The sequencing used peripheral blood, collected on day 0 of AZD1222 vaccination. These receptor sequences come from an adult in good health.

The rearrangement joins TRBV19 to TRBJ1-2; D is undetermined. CDR1 is LNHDA, CDR2 SQIVND, per germline (reference sequence). The CDR3 runs 14 residues. Trimming shortened V by 6 bases and J by 0 bases, and 11 bases separated the two germline ends. This CDR3 is CASSYSTPNYGYTF. In DNA, the CDR3 is TGTGCCAGTAGCTACAGTACCCCTAACTATGGCTACACCTTC. Using reference TRBV19 and TRBJ1-2 for the parts outside the CDR3, the full variable domain is DGGITQSPKYLFRKEGQNVTLSCEQNLNHDAMYWYRQDPGQGLRLIYYSQIVNDFQKGDIAEGYSVSREKKESFPLTVTSAQKNPTAFYLCASSYSTPNYGYTFGSGTRLTVV.

The chain has TRBV5-1 and TRBJ2-7, with 10 bases fitting TRBD1. J was trimmed by 2 bases and V by 0 bases; bases with no gene match: 5. The germline CDR1 and CDR2 sequences are SGHRS and YFSETQ. The CDR3 is made up of 16 amino acids. CDR3 sequence reads: CASSLAGTGDPYEQYF. Written as DNA, the CDR3 is TGCGCCAGCAGCTTGGCCGGGACAGGGGACCCCTACGAGCAGTACTTC.

The chain uses TRBV5-4 and TRBJ1-6; 7 nucleotides match TRBD1. Germline CDR1 SGHNT, CDR2 YYREEE (reference sequence). CDR3 length: 15 residues. The junction had 11 bases not matched to a gene; V was cut back by 4 bases and J by 10 bases. The CDR3 sequence is CASSEQGYLGSPLHF. In DNA, the CDR3 is TGTGCCAGCAGCGAACAGGGGTACCTCGGATCACCCCTCCACTTT. The full variable domain, with the rest looked up from reference TRBV5-4 and TRBJ1-6, is ETGVTQSPTHLIKTRGQQVTLRCSSQSGHNTVSWYQQALGQGPQFIFQYYREEENGRGNFPPRFSGLQFPNYSSELNVNALELDDSALYLCASSEQGYLGSPLHFGNGTRLTVT.

V gene TRBV5-1 combines with J gene TRBJ1-4; weak D call: TRBD1 (5 bases). V was cut by 4 bases and J by 0 bases, with 7 bases left in between. Per germline, CDR1 SGHRS and CDR2 YFSETQ. This CDR3 region has 14 residues. The CDR3 DNA reads as TGCGCCAGCAGCAGGGGTGCAACTAATGAAAAACTGTTTTTT. Its translation: CASSRGATNEKLFF.

The chain combines TRBV9 with TRBJ2-3; D unresolved. The CDR3 spans 18 residues. Germline V gene sequence: CDR1 SGDLS, CDR2 YYNGEE. V was trimmed by 4 bases and J by 0 bases, leaving 21 bases between them. In nucleotides, the CDR3 is TGTGCCAGCAGCCCCCACTCCCCTAGTGTGTACAGCACAGATACGCAGTATTTT. Protein sequence: CASSPHSPSVYSTDTQYF. The entire variable domain, with the rest obtained from reference TRBV9 and TRBJ2-3, is as follows: DSGVTQTPKHLITATGQRVTLRCSPRSGDLSVYWYQQSLDQGLQFLIQYYNGEERAKGNILERFSAQQFPDLHSELNLSSLELGDSALYFCASSPHSPSVYSTDTQYFGPGTRLTVL.

The table lists this clone with a few counts. The chain joins TRBV28 to TRBJ2-7; D is perhaps TRBD2 (6 bases). Trimming removed 6 bases from V and 6 bases from J, with 21 bases in between. Germline-derived CDR1 and CDR2 are MDHEN and SYDVKM. The CDR3 is 15 residues long. CDR3 nucleotide sequence: TGTGCCAGCAGACCGTCGGGGAGGCGGCCAACCGAGCAGTACTTC. Its translation: CASRPSGRRPTEQYF.

The gene calls are TRBV7-9 and TRBJ1-1; tentative D call: TRBD1 (6 bases). CDR1 SEHNR and CDR2 FQNEAQ come from the germline V gene (reference sequence). The CDR3 length is 14 residues. With 11 bases removed from V and 3 bases from J, the gap between germline ends came to 19 bases. The CDR3 protein is CADSEARGYTEAFF. Written as DNA, the CDR3 is TGTGCCGACAGTGAGGCTAGGGGGTACACTGAAGCTTTCTTT.

V gene TRBV4-2 combines with J gene TRBJ1-2; no reliable D call. There are 14 residues in the CDR3. The V and J ends lost 4 bases and 2 bases respectively, with 11 bases between them. Germline CDR1 is LGHNA and CDR2 is YNFKEQ. The CDR3 DNA reads TGTGCCAGCAGCCCAGCGGGGTCCAACTATGGCTACACCTTC. It codes for CASSPAGSNYGYTF.

The chain combines TRBV14 with TRBJ1-6; D perhaps matches TRBD1 (5 bases). The CDR3 extends over 13 amino acids. Germline V gene data show CDR1 as SGHDN and CDR2 as FVKESK. V lost 4 bases, J lost 10 bases, and 11 bases lay in between. The CDR3, as DNA: TGTGCCAGCAGCCTAATGACAGAATCACCCCTCCACTTT. It codes for CASSLMTESPLHF.